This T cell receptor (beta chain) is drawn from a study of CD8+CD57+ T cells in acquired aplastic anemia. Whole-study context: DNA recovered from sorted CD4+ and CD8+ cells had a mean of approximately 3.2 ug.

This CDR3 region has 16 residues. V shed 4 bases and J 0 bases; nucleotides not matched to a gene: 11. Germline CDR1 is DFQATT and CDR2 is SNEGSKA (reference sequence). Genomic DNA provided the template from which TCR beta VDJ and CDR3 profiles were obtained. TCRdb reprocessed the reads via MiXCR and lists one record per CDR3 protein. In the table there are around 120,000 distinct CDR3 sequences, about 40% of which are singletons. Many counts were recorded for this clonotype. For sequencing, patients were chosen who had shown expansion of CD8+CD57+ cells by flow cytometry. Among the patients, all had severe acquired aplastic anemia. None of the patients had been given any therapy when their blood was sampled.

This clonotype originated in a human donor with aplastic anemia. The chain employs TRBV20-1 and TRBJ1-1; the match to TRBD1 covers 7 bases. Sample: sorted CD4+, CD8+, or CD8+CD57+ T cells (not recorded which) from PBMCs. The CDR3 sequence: CSATQGQPLVNTEAFF. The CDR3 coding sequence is TGCAGTGCTACTCAGGGACAGCCACTAGTGAACACTGAAGCTTTCTTT.